The next 15 T cell receptor beta chains were all read from a single sample in a study of cytomegalovirus exposure and HLA in healthy donors. PCR was performed using 60 Vbeta and 13 Jbeta primers. This table comes from immunoSEQ multiplex PCR, and its TCRdb copy is limited to in-frame clones, with some not included. The sample has 150,000 to 200,000 clones, approximately 80% seen once; the top ten hold about 2.3%. The sample comprised PBMCs. These receptors were collected from a woman aged 50 to 60 in good health and CMV-seronegative.

The CDR3: CASSEAAGGQETQYF. CDR3 DNA sequence: TGTGCCAGCAGTGAAGCGGCAGGTGGACAAGAGACCCAGTACTTC. The chain is built from TRBV6-1 and TRBJ2-5, with D unclear. The V gene lost 0 bases and the J gene lost 2 bases, with 10 bases spanning the gap. Germline V lookup: CDR1 MNHNS, CDR2 SASEGT. The CDR3 length is 15 residues.

This chain links TRBV29-1 with TRBJ1-3; 7 bases align to TRBD1. Trimming took 4 bases from V and 3 from J; bases not matched to a gene: 6. The CDR3 covers 14 residues. Germline loops: CDR1 SQVTM, CDR2 ANQGSEA. The CDR3, as DNA: TGCAGCGTTGGAGACAGGGTGTTTGGAAACACCATATATTTT. This gives the protein CSVGDRVFGNTIYF.

The sample holds a few counts of this clone. This chain joins TRBV11-2 and TRBJ2-3; 10 bases are shared with TRBD2. Looked up from germline, CDR1 is SGHAT and CDR2 is FQNNGV. With 1 base clipped from V and 4 bases from J, the junction kept 5 bases outside the gene matches. The CDR3 contains 16 residues. CDR3 in DNA: TGTGCCAGCAGCTTAGTGACCCTAGCGGGGGCAGATACGCAGTATTTT. Its protein product is CASSLVTLAGADTQYF.

The chain uses TRBV7-3 and TRBJ1-3; 9 bases align to TRBD1. Germline lookup yields CDR1 SGHTA and CDR2 FQGTGA. Unmatched junction bases numbered 5, after V lost 5 bases and J lost 6 bases. CDR3 length equals 14 residues. CDR3 amino acids: CASSKDRGENTIYF. CDR3 sequence (DNA): TGTGCCAGCAGCAAAGACAGGGGGGAAAACACCATATATTTT.

V usage is TRBV19 and J usage is TRBJ2-1; 8 bases line up with TRBD1. This CDR3 comprises 16 residues. Looked up from germline, CDR1 is LNHDA and CDR2 is SQIVND (reference sequence). Germline trimming cut 6 bases from V and 1 base from J; bases unmatched to any gene: 8. CDR3 in DNA: TGTGCCAGTAGCCCACAGGGGGTCTCTTCCTACAATGAGCAGTTCTTC. This encodes CASSPQGVSSYNEQFF.

The genes are TRBV2 and TRBJ2-1; possibly TRBD1 for D (6 bases). Per germline, CDR1 SNHLY and CDR2 FYNNEI. The CDR3 contains 14 residues. V was trimmed by 3 bases and J by 3 bases, leaving 9 bases between them. The CDR3 bases are TGTGCCAGCAGTGAGGACAGCTACTACAATGAGCAGTTCTTC. It yields the protein CASSEDSYYNEQFF.

The chain recombines TRBV28 with TRBJ1-5; 9 bases are a match to TRBD1. Germline V gene data show CDR1 as MDHEN and CDR2 as SYDVKM. The V gene end was trimmed by 5 bases and the J gene end by 5 bases; junction bases not matched to a gene: 4. This CDR3 has 14 amino acids. Here the CDR3 reads CASSGDREYQPQHF. CDR3 in DNA: TGTGCCAGCAGTGGGGACAGGGAGTATCAGCCCCAGCATTTT. Complete variable domain (other parts from reference TRBV28 and TRBJ1-5): DVKVTQSSRYLVKRTGEKVFLECVQDMDHENMFWYRQDPGLGLRLIYFSYDVKMKEKGDIPEGYSVSREKKERFSLILESASTNQTSMYLCASSGDREYQPQHFGDGTRLSIL.

The rearrangement uses TRBV10-3 and TRBJ2-5; TRBD2 is a possible D gene (5 bases). V lost 2 bases and J lost 5, with 12 bases in between. Germline V gene sequence: CDR1 ENHRY, CDR2 SYGVKD. The CDR3 totals 14 residues. The CDR3 reads CAISEEGWQETQYF. As DNA, the CDR3 is TGTGCCATCAGTGAGGAGGGATGGCAGGAGACCCAGTACTTC.

A word on this clone: Germline and junction disagree at one end, which may indicate a read error. The chain combines TRBV9 with TRBJ2-5, with D unresolved. CDR1 and CDR2 from the germline V gene are SGDLS and YYNGEE. This CDR3 is built from 14 residues. CDR3 sequence reads: CAGSVDGSKETQYF. The DNA for the CDR3 is TGTGCCGGCAGCGTAGACGGTAGCAAAGAGACCCAGTACTTC. The variable domain in full, with the rest retrieved from reference TRBV9 and TRBJ2-5, is DSGVTQTPKHLITATGQRVTLRCSPRSGDLSVYWYQQSLDQGLQFLIQYYNGEERAKGNILERFSAQQFPDLHSELNLSSLELGDSALYFCAGSVDGSKETQYFGPGTRLLVL.

This chain joins TRBV28 and TRBJ1-1, with D perhaps matching TRBD1 (5 bases). The CDR3 is 19 residues long. The V end was cut by 0 bases, the J end by 2 bases, with 22 bases between. Germline CDR1 MDHEN, CDR2 SYDVKM. CDR3 nucleotide sequence: TGTGCCAGCAGTTTATGGAAGGTGCAGGGCATTTCCCCCAACACTGAAGCTTTCTTT. Residues: CASSLWKVQGISPNTEAFF.

In its sample, this clone was seen a few times. The J gene is TRBJ2-5, the V gene TRBV10-3; 9 positions agree with TRBD1. The CDR3 has 15 residues. Looked up from germline, CDR1 is ENHRY and CDR2 is SYGVKD. With V trimmed by 4 bases and J by 0 bases, 3 bases remained unmatched. In nucleotides, the CDR3 is TGTGCCATCAGTGTGGGACAGGGCCACCAAGAGACCCAGTACTTC. This encodes CAISVGQGHQETQYF.

This clone has a single count. The V and J genes are TRBV6-6 and TRBJ1-3; 8 bases fit TRBD1. V was pared by 5 bases and J by 1 base, with 4 bases of the junction left unmatched. In germline, CDR1 is MNHNY, CDR2 SVGAGI (reference sequence). The CDR3 has 15 amino acids. CDR3 nucleotides: TGTGCCAGCAGTGTCCACAGGGGGTCTGGAAACACCATATATTTT. This codes for CASSVHRGSGNTIYF.

This clone came up once. J is TRBJ2-1 and V is TRBV5-6; TRBD1 matches 7 bases. The CDR3 is 15 amino acids. Trimming removed 0 bases from V and 3 bases from J; junction bases left unmatched: 3. Germline CDR1 is SGHDT and CDR2 is YYEEEE. CDR3 residues: CASSLEGAVYNEQFF. The CDR3 DNA follows: TGTGCCAGCAGCTTGGAGGGGGCAGTCTACAATGAGCAGTTCTTC.

CDR3 in amino acids: CASSGLNTGELFF. The DNA of the CDR3 is TGTGCCAGCAGTGGACTCAACACCGGGGAGCTGTTTTTT. This sequence joins TRBV28 and TRBJ2-2; a weak D match, TRBD2 (5 bases). The length of the CDR3 is 13 residues. V was cut by 5 bases and J by 2 bases, with 6 bases left in between. Germline V gene sequence: CDR1 MDHEN, CDR2 SYDVKM.

The chain has TRBV19 and TRBJ2-5; possible D gene TRBD1, 5 bases. The CDR3 length is 13 residues. Trimming removed 5 bases from V and 2 bases from J, with 9 bases in between. Per germline, CDR1 LNHDA and CDR2 SQIVND (reference sequence). This chain's CDR3 is CASSGHRQETQYF. In nucleotides, the CDR3 is TGTGCCAGTAGTGGACATCGTCAAGAGACCCAGTACTTC.